A single TCR beta chain is shown here with its context. Its antigen remains unidentified. TCRdb re-called the reads with MiXCR, one entry per CDR3 protein. The data contain some 200,000 distinct CDR3 sequences, about 39% of them singletons. Germline V CDR1 and CDR2: MDHEN, SYDVKM. The V end lost 6 bases, the J end lost 3 bases, and 15 bases lay between the germline ends. The CDR3 length is 15 residues. The sample comes from a study of T cell repertoires in cytomegalovirus infection. On the study more broadly: Selection of CMV epitopes for the study included recently identified HLA-C-restricted and well-studied HLA-B-restricted ones. Public TCR beta signature analysis indicated the presence of both CMV infection and matching HLA type.

Regarding the study as a whole: The ex vivo response was dominated by HLA-C-restricted CMV-specific TCR beta clonotypes.

The sample was CD8+ T cells from cultured PBMCs, taken from culture after CMV antigen stimulation. The source of this sequence is a human donor in good health (CMV status not recorded). Some clones in this sample may be carry-over from other donors' samples. This chain joins TRBV28 and TRBJ2-1, with a weak D call TRBD1 (5 bases). Here the CDR3 DNA reads TGTGCCAGCAGCTTTGACAGACCCCTCTACAATGAGCAGTTCTTC. It yields the protein CASSFDRPLYNEQFF. Together with reference TRBV28 and TRBJ2-1, the CDR3 gives the full variable domain: DVKVTQSSRYLVKRTGEKVFLECVQDMDHENMFWYRQDPGLGLRLIYFSYDVKMKEKGDIPEGYSVSREKKERFSLILESASTNQTSMYLCASSFDRPLYNEQFFGPGTRLTVL.